Listed below are T cell receptor beta chains from one sample, sequenced in a study of cytomegalovirus exposure and HLA in healthy donors. Clones were read by immunoSEQ multiplex PCR, and TCRdb kept only the in-frame ones, dropping some. The table for this sample gives some 26,000 clones. Material: PBMCs. These receptors were taken from a male donor in good health and CMV-seropositive. CDR3s include the opening cysteine and the closing phenylalanine or tryptophan. Fields, in order: V gene, J gene, D gene, CDR3 protein, CDR3 DNA. D genes are given only for firm matches.

V: TRBV18
J: TRBJ1-5
D: NA
CDR3: CASSLGGPTNTKSNQPQHF
DNA: TGTGCCAGCTCACTGGGGGGACCGACCAATACTAAGAGCAATCAGCCCCAGCATTTT

V: TRBV15
J: TRBJ1-5
D: NA
CDR3: CATSRASSNQPQHF
DNA: TGTGCCACCAGCAGGGCCTCTAGCAATCAGCCCCAGCATTTT

V: TRBV7-8
J: TRBJ2-2
D: NA
CDR3: CASSLAAGDNTGELFF
DNA: TGTGCCAGCAGCTTAGCAGCAGGGGATAACACCGGGGAGCTGTTTTTT

V: TRBV27
J: TRBJ2-7
D: NA
CDR3: CASSSRLYTYEQYF
DNA: TGTGCCAGCAGTTCCCGACTCTACACCTACGAGCAGTACTTC

V: TRBV6-5
J: TRBJ2-5
D: NA
CDR3: CASSYSSRQETQYF
DNA: TGTGCCAGCAGTTACTCGAGTAGACAAGAGACCCAGTACTTC

V: TRBV30
J: TRBJ1-3
D: NA
CDR3: CACWGLSGNTIYF
DNA: TGTGCCTGCTGGGGGCTCTCTGGAAACACCATATATTTT

V: TRBV25-1
J: TRBJ1-1
D: NA
CDR3: CALGGAFF
DNA: TGTGCCTTAGGGGGAGCTTTCTTT

V: TRBV10-2
J: TRBJ2-7
D: TRBD2
CDR3: CASSEVGEGEQYF
DNA: TGCGCCAGCAGTGAGGTGGGGGAGGGCGAGCAGTACTTC

V: TRBV4-2
J: TRBJ1-1
D: NA
CDR3: CASRANTEAFF
DNA: TGTGCCAGCAGGGCCAACACTGAAGCTTTCTTT

V: TRBV7-2
J: TRBJ1-2
D: TRBD1
CDR3: CASSSISSRQGHGYTF
DNA: TGTGCCAGCAGCTCCATTTCAAGCCGACAGGGTCATGGCTACACCTTC

V: TRBV6-5
J: TRBJ1-2
D: NA
CDR3: CASSFGGKEVYGYTF
DNA: TGTGCCAGCAGTTTTGGGGGCAAGGAGGTCTATGGCTACACCTTC